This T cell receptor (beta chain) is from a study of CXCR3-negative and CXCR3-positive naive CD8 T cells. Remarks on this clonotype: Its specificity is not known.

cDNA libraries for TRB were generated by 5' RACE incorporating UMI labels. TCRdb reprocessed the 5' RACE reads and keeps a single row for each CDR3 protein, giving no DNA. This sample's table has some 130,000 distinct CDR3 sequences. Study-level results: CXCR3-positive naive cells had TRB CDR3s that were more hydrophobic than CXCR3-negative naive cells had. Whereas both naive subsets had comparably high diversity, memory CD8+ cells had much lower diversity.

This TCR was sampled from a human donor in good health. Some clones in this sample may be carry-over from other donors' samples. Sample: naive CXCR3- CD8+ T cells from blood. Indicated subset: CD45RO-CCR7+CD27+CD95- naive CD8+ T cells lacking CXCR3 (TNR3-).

The CDR3: CASSLRIANTEAFF. The chain couples TRBV7-8 to TRBJ1-1. This CDR3 is built from 14 residues. Germline V gene lookup returns CDR1 SGHVS and CDR2 FQNEAQ.